A single T cell receptor beta chain is shown here with its context. Its specificity is not known. This CDR3 is built from 14 residues. Trimming removed 3 bases from V and 0 bases from J, with 9 bases in between. CDR1 and CDR2 (germline): LNHDA, SQIVND (reference sequence). This sample is part of a study of cytomegalovirus exposure and HLA in healthy donors. Study findings and constraints: For cytomegalovirus status, the classifier reportedly gave diagnoses with high specificity and sensitivity. According to a subsequent analysis, TCR clusters from the first cohort were inclined to appear together in the roughly 110 validation repertoires.

Clones were read by immunoSEQ multiplex PCR, and TCRdb kept only the in-frame ones, dropping some. Altogether approximately 60,000 clones are present, approximately 95% being singletons, with the ten largest covering more than 6.5%. This chain connects TRBV19 to TRBJ2-7; no definite D call. This receptor was obtained from a woman aged 18-30 years in good health and CMV-seropositive. The specimen was PBMCs. The DNA of the CDR3 is TGTGCCAGTAGTATCGACTTGAGCTCCTACGAGCAGTACTTC. Its translation is CASSIDLSSYEQYF. The full variable domain, its missing parts supplied by reference TRBV19 and TRBJ2-7, is DGGITQSPKYLFRKEGQNVTLSCEQNLNHDAMYWYRQDPGQGLRLIYYSQIVNDFQKGDIAEGYSVSREKKESFPLTVTSAQKNPTAFYLCASSIDLSSYEQYFGPGTRLTVT.